The 10 T cell receptor beta chains given below trace back to one sample, sequenced in a study of T cells in Graves' hyperthyroidism and ophthalmopathy. RNA transcripts gave rise to amplified TCR beta CDR3 regions. First-round RT-PCR targeting the TCR CDR3 was performed with the HTBI primer set. TCRdb recomputed calls from the multiplex PCR reads with MiXCR, one row per CDR3 protein. Of 310,000 or so distinct CDR3 sequences in the sample, over 15% are singletons; the top ten hold approximately 60%. The sequencing input was blood. The receptors originated from an older woman with Graves' ophthalmopathy.

This clonotype was recorded many times. The CDR3 protein is CASSLVGTGNEQYF. CDR3 DNA sequence: TGTGCCAGCAGCTTAGTGGGGACAGGGAACGAGCAGTACTTC. The gene calls are TRBV7-2 and TRBJ2-7, with 9 nucleotides matching TRBD1. V shed 1 base, J shed 5 bases, and the junction held 3 bases outside the gene matches. The CDR3 has 14 amino acids. Germline V CDR1 and CDR2: SGHTA, FQGNSA.

This CDR3 reads CATSSFLTGGRAEAFF. The CDR3 region has the DNA TGTGCCACCAGCAGTTTCTTGACAGGGGGCAGGGCTGAAGCTTTCTTT. The V gene is TRBV15, the J gene TRBJ1-1, with TRBD1 identical over 10 bases. The CDR3 spans 16 residues. The V gene's germline CDR1 is LNHNV and CDR2 YYDKDF (reference sequence). V lost 3 bases and J lost 6; bases outside the gene matches: 10.

This clonotype was detected many times. This CDR3 is CASSLRGEHTEAFF. The CDR3 nucleotides read TGTGCCAGTAGTCTGCGGGGCGAGCACACTGAAGCTTTCTTT. The chain is built from TRBV19 and TRBJ1-1; D is perhaps TRBD1 (5 bases). The CDR3 totals 14 residues. With 5 bases removed from V and 3 bases from J, the gap between germline ends came to 13 bases. Looked up from germline, CDR1 is LNHDA and CDR2 is SQIVND (reference sequence).

The chain recombines TRBV20-1 with TRBJ1-1; D possibly corresponds to TRBD1 (5 bases). V lost 5 bases and J lost 0, with 13 bases in between. This CDR3 has 14 residues. Germline V gene sequence: CDR1 DFQATT, CDR2 SNEGSKA (reference sequence). This CDR3 is CSAARQLVNTEAFF. CDR3 in DNA: TGCAGTGCTGCTCGACAGTTAGTGAACACTGAAGCTTTCTTT.

This clonotype was found many times. This sequence joins TRBV27 and TRBJ2-7; D is ambiguous. This CDR3 contains 14 residues. V was cut by 2 bases and J by 0 bases, with 8 bases left in between. Germline lookup yields CDR1 MNHEY and CDR2 SMNVEV (reference sequence). The CDR3 DNA is TGTGCCAGCAGTTTACAGCGTCACTCCTACGAGCAGTACTTC. Its protein product is CASSLQRHSYEQYF.

This clonotype came up many times. CDR3 nucleotide sequence: TGTGCCAGCAGTTTAGGGACTAGCGGGAGGCACGAGCAGTACTTC. Protein: CASSLGTSGRHEQYF. The gene calls are TRBV28 and TRBJ2-7, with 15 bases fitting TRBD2. The CDR3 is made up of 15 amino acids. Per the germline V gene, CDR1 is MDHEN and CDR2 is SYDVKM. After removal of 2 bases from V and 5 bases from J, the junction contained 1 base not matched to a gene.

At least ten counts were recorded for this clonotype. J is TRBJ2-1 and V is TRBV11-2, with TRBD2 matching over 9 bases. This CDR3 has 16 amino acids. Germline V lookup: CDR1 SGHAT, CDR2 FQNNGV. V was clipped by 1 base and J by 2 bases; unmatched bases: 3. CDR3 sequence (DNA): TGTGCCAGCAGCTTAGGCGGGGGGGCCACCTACAATGAGCAGTTCTTC. Protein product: CASSLGGGATYNEQFF.

V usage is TRBV2 and J usage is TRBJ1-5, with D possibly being TRBD1 (5 bases). V lost 0 bases, J lost 6 bases, and 12 bases lay in between. The CDR3 covers 15 residues. The germline gives CDR1 SNHLY, CDR2 FYNNEI. This CDR3 is CASSEAGRVGQPQHF. Here the CDR3 DNA reads TGTGCCAGCAGTGAAGCGGGCAGGGTGGGTCAGCCCCAGCATTTT.

In its sample, this clonotype was seen many times. The CDR3 nucleotides read TGTGCCAGCAGAAGGGTATACGGCACTGAAGCTTTCTTT. Its translation is CASRRVYGTEAFF. J is TRBJ1-1 and V is TRBV6-1, with D hard to call. Trimming removed 6 bases from V and 4 bases from J, with 12 bases in between. Germline V gene sequence: CDR1 MNHNS, CDR2 SASEGT. The length of the CDR3 is 13 residues.

This clonotype was counted a few times. The chain employs TRBV9 and TRBJ2-3; a possible D gene is TRBD1 (5 bases). V dropped 2 bases and J dropped 3 bases, with 7 bases sitting between them. Germline V gives CDR1 SGDLS, CDR2 YYNGEE. This CDR3 has 13 amino acids. The CDR3 region is CASSVQGTDTQYF. The DNA for the CDR3 is TGTGCCAGCAGCGTTCAGGGAACAGATACGCAGTATTTT.